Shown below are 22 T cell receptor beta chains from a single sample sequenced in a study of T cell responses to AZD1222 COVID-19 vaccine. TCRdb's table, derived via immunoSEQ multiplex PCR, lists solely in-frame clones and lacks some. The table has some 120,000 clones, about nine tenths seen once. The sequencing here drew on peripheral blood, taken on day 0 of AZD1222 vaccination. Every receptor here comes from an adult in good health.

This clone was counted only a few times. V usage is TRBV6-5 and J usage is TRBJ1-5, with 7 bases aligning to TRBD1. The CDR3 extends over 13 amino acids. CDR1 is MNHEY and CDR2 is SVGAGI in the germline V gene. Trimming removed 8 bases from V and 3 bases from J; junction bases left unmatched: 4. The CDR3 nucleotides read TGTGCCAGCGGGGGACAGAACAATCAGCCCCAGCATTTT. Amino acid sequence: CASGGQNNQPQHF.

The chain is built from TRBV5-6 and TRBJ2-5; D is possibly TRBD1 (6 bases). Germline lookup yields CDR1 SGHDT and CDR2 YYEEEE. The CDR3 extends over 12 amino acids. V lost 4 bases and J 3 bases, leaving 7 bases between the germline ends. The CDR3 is CASSRTEETQYF. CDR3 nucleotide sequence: TGTGCCAGCAGCAGGACAGAAGAGACCCAGTACTTC. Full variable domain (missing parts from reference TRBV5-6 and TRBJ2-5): DAGVTQSPTHLIKTRGQQVTLRCSPKSGHDTVSWYQQALGQGPQFIFQYYEEEERQRGNFPDRFSGHQFPNYSSELNVNALLLGDSALYLCASSRTEETQYFGPGTRLLVL.

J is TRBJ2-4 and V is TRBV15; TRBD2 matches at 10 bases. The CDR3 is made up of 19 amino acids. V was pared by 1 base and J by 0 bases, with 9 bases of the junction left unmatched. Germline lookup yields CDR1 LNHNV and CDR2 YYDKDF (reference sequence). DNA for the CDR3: TGTGCCACCAGCAGAGTTCCTAGCGGGGGTACCCTAGCCAAAAACATTCAGTACTTC. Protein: CATSRVPSGGTLAKNIQYF.

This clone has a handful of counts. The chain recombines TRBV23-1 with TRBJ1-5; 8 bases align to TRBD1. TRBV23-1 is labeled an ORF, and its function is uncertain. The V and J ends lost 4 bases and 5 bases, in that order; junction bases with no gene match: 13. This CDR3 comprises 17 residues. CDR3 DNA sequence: TGCGCCAGCAGTCGCAATCTCGCGACAGGGGAATATCAGCCCCAGCATTTT. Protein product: CASSRNLATGEYQPQHF.

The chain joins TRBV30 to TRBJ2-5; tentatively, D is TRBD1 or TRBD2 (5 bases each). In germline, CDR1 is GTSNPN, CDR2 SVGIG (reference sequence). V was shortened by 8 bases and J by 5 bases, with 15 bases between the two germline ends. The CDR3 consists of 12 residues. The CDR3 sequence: CARSGSGETQYF. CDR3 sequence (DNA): TGTGCCCGGTCAGGGTCGGGGGAGACCCAGTACTTC.

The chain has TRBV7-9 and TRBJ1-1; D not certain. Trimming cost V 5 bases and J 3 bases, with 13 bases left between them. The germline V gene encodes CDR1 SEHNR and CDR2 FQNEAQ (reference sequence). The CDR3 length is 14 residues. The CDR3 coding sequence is TGTGCCAGCAGCCCCCGGTGGGGAGACACTGAAGCTTTCTTT. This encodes CASSPRWGDTEAFF.

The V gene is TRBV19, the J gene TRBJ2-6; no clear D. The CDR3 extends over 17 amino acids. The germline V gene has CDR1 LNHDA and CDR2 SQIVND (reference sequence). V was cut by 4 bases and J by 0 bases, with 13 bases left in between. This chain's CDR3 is CASSRMDGFSGANVLTF. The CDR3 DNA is TGTGCCAGTAGTAGAATGGACGGGTTCTCTGGGGCCAACGTCCTGACTTTC.

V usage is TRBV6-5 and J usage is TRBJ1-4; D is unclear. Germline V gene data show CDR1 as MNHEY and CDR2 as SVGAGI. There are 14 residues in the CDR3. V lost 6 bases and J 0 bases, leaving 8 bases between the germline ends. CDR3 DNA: TGTGCCAGCAGCAACCCTGCAACTAATGAAAAACTGTTTTTT. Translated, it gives CASSNPATNEKLFF.

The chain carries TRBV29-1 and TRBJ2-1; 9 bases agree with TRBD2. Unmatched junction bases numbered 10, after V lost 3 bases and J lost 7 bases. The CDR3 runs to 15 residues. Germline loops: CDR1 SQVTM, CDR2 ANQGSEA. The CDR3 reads CSVDRREGLLNEQFF. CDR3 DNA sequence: TGCAGCGTTGACAGGCGGGAGGGCCTCTTGAATGAGCAGTTCTTC.

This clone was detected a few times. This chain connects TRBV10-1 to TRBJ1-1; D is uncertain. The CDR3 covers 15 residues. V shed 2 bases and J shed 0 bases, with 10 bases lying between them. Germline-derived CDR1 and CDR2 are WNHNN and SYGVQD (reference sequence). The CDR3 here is CASSESSRMNTEAFF. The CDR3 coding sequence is TGCGCCAGCAGTGAGAGCAGCCGAATGAACACTGAAGCTTTCTTT.

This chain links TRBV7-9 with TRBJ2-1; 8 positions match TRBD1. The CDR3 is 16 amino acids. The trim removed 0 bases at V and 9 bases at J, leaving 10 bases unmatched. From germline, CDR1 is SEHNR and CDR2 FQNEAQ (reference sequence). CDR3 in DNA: TGTGCCAGCAGCTTAGCTGGACAGGGAGGTCTCGGTGAGCAGTTCTTC. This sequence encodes CASSLAGQGGLGEQFF.

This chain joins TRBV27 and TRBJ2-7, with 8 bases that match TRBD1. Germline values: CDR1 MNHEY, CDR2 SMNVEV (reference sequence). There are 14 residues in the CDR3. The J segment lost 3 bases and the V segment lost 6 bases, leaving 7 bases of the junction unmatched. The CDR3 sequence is CASRGDRGGYEQYF. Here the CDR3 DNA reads TGTGCCAGCAGGGGAGACAGGGGCGGCTACGAGCAGTACTTC.

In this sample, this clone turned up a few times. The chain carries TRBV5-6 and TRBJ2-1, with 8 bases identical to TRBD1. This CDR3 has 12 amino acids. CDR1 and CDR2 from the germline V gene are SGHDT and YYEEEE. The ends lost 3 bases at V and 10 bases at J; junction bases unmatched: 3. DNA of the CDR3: TGTGCCAGCAGCTGGACAGGGTTAGAGCAGTTCTTC. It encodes CASSWTGLEQFF.

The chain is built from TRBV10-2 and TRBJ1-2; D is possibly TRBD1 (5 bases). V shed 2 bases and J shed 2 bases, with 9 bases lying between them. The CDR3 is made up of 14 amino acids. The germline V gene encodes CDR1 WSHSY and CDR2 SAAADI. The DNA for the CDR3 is TGCGCCAGCAGTGAGCAGGGATCGAACTATGGCTACACCTTC. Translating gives CASSEQGSNYGYTF.

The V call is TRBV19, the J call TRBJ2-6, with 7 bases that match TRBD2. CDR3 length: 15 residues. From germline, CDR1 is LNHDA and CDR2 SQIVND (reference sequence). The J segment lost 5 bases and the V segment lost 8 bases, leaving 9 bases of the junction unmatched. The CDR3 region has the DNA TGTGCCAGTGGGAGGGCCGGGCTGAGGGCCAACGTCCTGACTTTC. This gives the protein CASGRAGLRANVLTF.

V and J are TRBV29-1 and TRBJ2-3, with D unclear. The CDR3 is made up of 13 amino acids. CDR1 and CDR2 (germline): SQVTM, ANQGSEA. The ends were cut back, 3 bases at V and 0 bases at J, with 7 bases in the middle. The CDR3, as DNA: TGCAGCGTTGAGTCCAGAAGCACAGATACGCAGTATTTT. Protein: CSVESRSTDTQYF.

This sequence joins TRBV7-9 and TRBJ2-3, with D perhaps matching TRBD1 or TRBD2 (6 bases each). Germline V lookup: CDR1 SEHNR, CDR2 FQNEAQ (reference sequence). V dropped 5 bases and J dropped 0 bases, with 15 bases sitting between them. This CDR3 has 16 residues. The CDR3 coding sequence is TGTGCCAGCAGCCCGCCCGGGGGCAGTAGCACAGATACGCAGTATTTT. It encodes CASSPPGGSSTDTQYF.

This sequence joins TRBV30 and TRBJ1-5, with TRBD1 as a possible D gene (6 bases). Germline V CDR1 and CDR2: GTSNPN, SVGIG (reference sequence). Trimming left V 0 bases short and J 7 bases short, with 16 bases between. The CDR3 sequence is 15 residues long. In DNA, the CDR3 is TGTGCCTGGAGTGTACGTGCAGGGGTAGGACAGCCCCAGCATTTT. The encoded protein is CAWSVRAGVGQPQHF.

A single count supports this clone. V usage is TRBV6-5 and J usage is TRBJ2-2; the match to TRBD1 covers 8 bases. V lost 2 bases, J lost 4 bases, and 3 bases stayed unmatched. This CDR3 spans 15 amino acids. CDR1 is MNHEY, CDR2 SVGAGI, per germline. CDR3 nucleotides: TGTGCCAGCAGTTACAGTGGACAGGGCACCGGGGAGCTGTTTTTT. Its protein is CASSYSGQGTGELFF.

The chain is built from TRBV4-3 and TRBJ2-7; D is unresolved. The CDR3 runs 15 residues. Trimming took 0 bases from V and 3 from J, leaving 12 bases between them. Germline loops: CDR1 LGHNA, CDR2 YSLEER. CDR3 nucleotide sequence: TGCGCCAGCAGCCAAGATCGGAACGGAGTCTACGAGCAGTACTTC. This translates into CASSQDRNGVYEQYF.

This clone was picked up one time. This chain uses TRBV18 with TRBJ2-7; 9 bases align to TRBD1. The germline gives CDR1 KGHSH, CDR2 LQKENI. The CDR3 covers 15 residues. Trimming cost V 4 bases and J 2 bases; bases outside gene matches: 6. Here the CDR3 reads CASSLGQGTTYEQYF. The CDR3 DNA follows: TGTGCCAGCTCACTAGGACAGGGGACCACCTACGAGCAGTACTTC.

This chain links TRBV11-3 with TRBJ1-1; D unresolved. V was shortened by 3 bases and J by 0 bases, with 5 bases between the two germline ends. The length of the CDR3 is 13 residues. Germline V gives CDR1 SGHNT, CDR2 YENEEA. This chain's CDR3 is CASSFQLNTEAFF. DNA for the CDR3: TGTGCCAGCAGCTTCCAGTTGAACACTGAAGCTTTCTTT.